This entry features one T cell receptor (beta chain) sequence. There are a few counts of this clone. It lacks a known antigen. Base qualities are missing; no much larger clone stands one base away. The data derive from a study of CD8+ T cells in alopecia areata (dated by TCRdb to the late 2010s). Concerning the study at large: Treated patients were enrolled in an open-label pilot trial of oral tofacitinib, 5 to 10 mg twice daily, for moderate-to-severe alopecia areata. TCRbeta CDR3 regions were amplified by immunoSEQ multiplex PCR using 35 Vbeta forward and 13 Jbeta reverse primers. Tofacitinib was administered for 6 to 18 months, and 6 months of follow-up off drug were then conducted to assess delayed response and recurrence. Disease severity in treated patients was measured with the SALT score, which quantifies the percentage of affected scalp surface area. High-throughput TCRbeta sequencing was used to examine T cell clonal expansion in alopecia areata in both the C3H/HeJ mouse model and human patients. Scalp tissue and sorted CD4+ and CD8+ peripheral blood T cells from patchy and totalis/universalis alopecia areata patients and from healthy controls were covered by human TCRbeta sequencing. Biopsies were taken from tofacitinib-treated patients at baseline and again at 4 and 24 weeks into treatment, and several of those patients also had a later scalp biopsy. Scalp clonality was compared across normal scalp (n=4), patchy alopecia areata scalp (n=8), and alopecia totalis/universalis scalp (n=8). RNA was extracted with the PAXgene miRNA kit for fixed scalp, the miRNeasy kit for PBMCs, and the RNeasy kit for mouse skin. Broader findings and caveats from the paper: Tofacitinib significantly lowered scalp clonality and the number of expanded CD8+ clones among the top 100 scalp clones. Unlike mouse skin, which is dominated by gammadelta T cells, normal human skin has resident alphabeta T cells that are also sequenced, and this complicates analysis of the scalp TCR repertoire. Many expanded lesional clones were found to persist in scalp and blood during tofacitinib treatment, and relapse after treatment cessation may be partly explained by this persistence. TCR sequences shared between patients were less clear than in mice, possibly partly because of HLA diversity in the patient population. Lesional scalp, especially in alopecia totalis/universalis, showed higher clonality and more expanded CD8+ clones than normal scalp, suggesting antigenic drive. Because the treated cohort was small and included a single nonresponder, larger studies are needed to assess links between baseline CD8+ expansion and response.

The germline V gene yields SQVTM for CDR1 and ANQGSEA for CDR2. V loses 6 bases at its end and J loses 5 bases; junction bases beyond the gene matches: 9. Reading from cysteine to phenylalanine, the CDR3 counts 14 amino acids. Only CDR3 DNA remains: 42 bases, in frame from the first base. Explained via the paper, the time point label denotes: about 25 weeks on oral tofacitinib. Interpreted using the paper, the treatment or condition label stands for: oral pan-JAK inhibitor, 5-10 mg twice daily. Lesional scalp punch biopsies and peripheral blood were collected from alopecia areata patients. PBMCs were isolated by density centrifugation and stained for CD3, CD4 and CD8, after which CD4+ and CD8+ T cells were sorted on a FACSAria. To prepare the library, the immunoSEQ multiplex PCR assay was applied. RNA was extracted from all samples and reverse transcribed into cDNA, which served as template for TCR sequencing. First-strand cDNA was synthesized using SuperScript III with a 2:1 mix of oligo-dT and random hexamers. A synthetic immune receptor repertoire was used to assess amplification bias, and residual bias was removed computationally. Per the source publication's procedure: Raw reads were preprocessed to remove errors, and CDR3 was defined according to IMGT conventions as the region from the conserved cysteine to phenylalanine. Clonality was computed by normalizing Shannon entropy by log2 of the number of productive unique TCRs and subtracting the result from 1. Whether scalp clones were CD4 or CD8 was inferred by matching scalp TCRbeta sequences against CD4 and CD8 repertoires sorted from blood. Sourced from immuneACCESS, this table was stored by TCRdb with only in-frame sequences that have V and J called. A share of the clones is absent; for the studies checked, an unresolved V gene accounts for under half, and the remainder has no known explanation. V and J calls and clone size are copied from that table; D and trimming were computed from the DNA. The sample table lists over 150,000 clones, 58% of them with a count of one. Jointly, the top ten make up roughly 12% of the sample.

The chain is encoded by TRBV29-1 joined to TRBJ2-2; 7 nucleotides in the junction match TRBD1. The sequence was obtained from a human donor with alopecia areata. Source: CD8+ T cells sorted from blood, taken at week 24, from a patient treated with tofacitinib. The sequence in DNA is TGCAGCGTCCTGCCGACAGGGTGGACCGGGGAGCTGTTTTTT. It encodes CSVLPTGWTGELFF.